These 17 T cell receptor beta chains came from one sample sequenced in a study of monozygotic twins with inflammatory bowel disease. One entry per CDR3 protein, without DNA, is what TCRdb gives after re-calling the 5' RACE reads. The sample holds under 150,000 distinct CDR3 sequences. Sequenced input: blood. The receptors shown here come from a human donor with ulcerative colitis or Crohn's disease, or a healthy co-twin of an affected twin (not recorded which).

The gene calls are TRBV5-1 and TRBJ2-7. Germline assignment: CDR1 SGHRS and CDR2 YFSETQ. The CDR3 contains 14 residues. This chain's CDR3 is CASSWGGSSYEQYF.

The chain uses TRBV10-3 and TRBJ2-3; TCRdb selects TRBD2, and the lack of DNA leaves this call unchecked. Per germline, CDR1 ENHRY and CDR2 SYGVKD. The CDR3 covers 14 residues. CDR3: CAISDQGVADTQYF.

The chain carries TRBV5-6 and TRBJ2-7; the TCRdb call, TRBD1, lacks DNA for checking. CDR1 SGHDT and CDR2 YYEEEE come from the germline V gene. The CDR3 contains 15 residues. The CDR3 is CASSLGGPGGYEQYF.

The chain employs TRBV5-1 and TRBJ1-1; no DNA is available, so the TRBD1 call from TCRdb remains unchecked. The germline CDR1 and CDR2 sequences are SGHRS and YFSETQ. The CDR3 has 14 residues. CDR3: CASSRDRQNTEAFF.

V is TRBV20-1 and J is TRBJ2-3; TCRdb's assignment of TRBD2 cannot be checked, as there is no DNA. The germline V gene has CDR1 DFQATT and CDR2 SNEGSKA (reference sequence). The CDR3 is 18 residues long. The CDR3 region is CSARTTMGLAGVSDTQYF.

CDR3 loop: CSASQGATPGELFF. The chain recombines TRBV20-1 with TRBJ2-2; checking the TCRdb D call of TRBD1 is not possible without DNA. Germline assignment: CDR1 DFQATT and CDR2 SNEGSKA (reference sequence). The CDR3 has 14 residues.

The chain uses TRBV18 and TRBJ2-1; the TRBD1 assignment by TCRdb is unverifiable without DNA. The CDR3 is made up of 13 amino acids. CDR1 KGHSH and CDR2 LQKENI come from the germline V gene. CDR3 protein: CASSPGQAERKFF.

V gene TRBV20-1 combines with J gene TRBJ2-5; TCRdb's D call, TRBD1, is unchecked because there is no DNA. The CDR3 has 13 amino acids. CDR1 is DFQATT and CDR2 is SNEGSKA in the germline V gene (reference sequence). The CDR3 sequence: CSALVGGRETQYF.

The chain combines TRBV10-3 with TRBJ2-3; TCRdb's D call of TRBD1 is untestable without DNA. The germline CDR1 and CDR2 sequences are ENHRY and SYGVKD. CDR3 length: 14 residues. The CDR3 sequence: CAISRTSSTDTQYF.

V usage is TRBV5-1 and J usage is TRBJ2-2; TCRdb designates TRBD1, a call that cannot be tested without DNA. This CDR3 is 15 amino acids long. CDR1 SGHRS and CDR2 YFSETQ come from the germline V gene. The CDR3 region is CASSFEGQSTGELFF.

The rearrangement uses TRBV7-2 and TRBJ1-6. CDR3 length equals 14 residues. Germline lookup yields CDR1 SGHTA and CDR2 FQGNSA. The chain's CDR3 is CASSLVLYNSPLHF.

The V call is TRBV20-1, the J call TRBJ1-2; the D call of TRBD1 rests on TCRdb alone, since no DNA is present to check it. The CDR3 is 14 amino acids. Germline V lookup: CDR1 DFQATT, CDR2 SNEGSKA (reference sequence). CDR3 region: CSAHHTAPGDGYTF.

This sequence joins TRBV20-1 and TRBJ1-1; the D call of TRBD1 rests on TCRdb alone, since no DNA is present to check it. Germline CDR1 reads DFQATT; CDR2 reads SNEGSKA (reference sequence). This CDR3 is 16 amino acids long. The CDR3: CSAPTPGRGATTEAFF.

This rearrangement joins TRBV30 to TRBJ1-6. This CDR3 has 12 residues. Germline V CDR1 and CDR2: GTSNPN, SVGIG (reference sequence). The CDR3 sequence is CAWSVNNSPLHF.

This chain links TRBV20-1 with TRBJ2-7; TCRdb's D call of TRBD2 is untestable without DNA. Germline CDR1 reads DFQATT; CDR2 reads SNEGSKA (reference sequence). The CDR3 is 16 residues long. The chain's CDR3 is CSASRPGLVGVGEQYF.

The rearrangement uses TRBV11-2 and TRBJ2-3; TCRdb indicates TRBD1, and absent DNA this call remains unverified. Germline CDR1 is SGHAT and CDR2 is FQNNGV. The CDR3 is 13 residues long. The CDR3 region is CASSLGGRVTSYF.

The chain carries TRBV27 and TRBJ2-7; TCRdb's assignment of TRBD1 cannot be checked, as there is no DNA. The CDR3 is 12 amino acids. Looked up from germline, CDR1 is MNHEY and CDR2 is SMNVEV (reference sequence). The CDR3 is CASSGTGYEQYF.